This T cell receptor beta chain was sequenced for a study of cytomegalovirus exposure and HLA in healthy donors. General study points: Association of 16,951 TCR beta sequences with HLA alleles was found at 0.05 false discovery rate in a later analysis. Later analysis identified a missense DCLRE1C variant that was linked to TCR beta V- and J-gene trimming.

On this clone: Its antigen remains unknown.

CDR3 length equals 14 residues. With V trimmed by 6 bases and J by 7 bases, 7 bases remained unmatched. CDR1 MNHEY and CDR2 SVGAGI come from the germline V gene. It was with 60 Vbeta and 13 Jbeta primers that the PCR ran. Sequenced by immunoSEQ multiplex PCR; TCRdb stores in-frame clones only, minus some. In the table there are some 120,000 clones, approximately 80% of which are singletons. This sequence was found in a female donor in good health and CMV-seronegative. This chain links TRBV6-5 with TRBJ2-7; the match to TRBD1 covers 12 bases. Sequenced input: PBMCs. Written as DNA, the CDR3 is TGTGCCAGCAGACCGGGACAGGGGGCGCGTGAGCAGTACTTC. Amino acids: CASRPGQGAREQYF.